These 27 T cell receptor beta chains were sequenced from one sample in a study of cytomegalovirus exposure and HLA in healthy donors. PCR was performed using 60 Vbeta and 13 Jbeta primers. Sequenced by immunoSEQ multiplex PCR; TCRdb stores in-frame clones only, minus some. The sample lists around 160,000 clones; 68% were seen once. The sample comprised PBMCs. These receptors all come from a woman between 40 and 50 years old in good health and CMV-seropositive.

This chain connects TRBV9 to TRBJ2-6, with D unclear. V was pared by 1 base and J by 2 bases, with 4 bases between. The germline V gene has CDR1 SGDLS and CDR2 YYNGEE. The CDR3 contains 14 residues. This CDR3 reads CASSVNTGANVLTF. DNA of the CDR3: TGTGCCAGCAGCGTAAACACTGGGGCCAACGTCCTGACTTTC.

CDR3 nucleotide sequence: TGTGCCAGCAGAACCGGGGGGACTAGCTCCTACGAGCAGTACTTC. As protein: CASRTGGTSSYEQYF. The chain is built from TRBV28 and TRBJ2-7; 8 nucleotides align to TRBD2. This CDR3 comprises 15 residues. V was pared by 6 bases and J by 0 bases, with 7 bases of the junction left unmatched. CDR1 and CDR2 from the germline V gene are MDHEN and SYDVKM.

The chain is built from TRBV4-1 and TRBJ2-5, with D possibly TRBD2 on 7 matching bases. V lost 6 bases to trimming and J lost 0 bases, with 20 bases between them. Germline V lookup: CDR1 MGHRA, CDR2 YSYEKL. There are 17 residues in the CDR3. CDR3 sequence reads: CASRQSGGGGNQETQYF. In nucleotides, the CDR3 is TGCGCCAGCAGGCAAAGTGGGGGCGGGGGAAACCAAGAGACCCAGTACTTC.

The rearrangement uses TRBV5-4 and TRBJ2-3, with 7 bases identical to TRBD1. Looked up from germline, CDR1 is SGHNT and CDR2 is YYREEE (reference sequence). The CDR3 length is 14 residues. Trimming cost V 5 bases and J 0 bases; bases outside gene matches: 3. The DNA for the CDR3 is TGTGCCAGCAGTGAGGGACAGAGCACAGATACGCAGTATTTT. Amino acids: CASSEGQSTDTQYF. Variable domain in full (rest from reference TRBV5-4 and TRBJ2-3): ETGVTQSPTHLIKTRGQQVTLRCSSQSGHNTVSWYQQALGQGPQFIFQYYREEENGRGNFPPRFSGLQFPNYSSELNVNALELDDSALYLCASSEGQSTDTQYFGPGTRLTVL.

This chain links TRBV29-1 with TRBJ2-2, with 9 bases fitting TRBD1. Germline lookup yields CDR1 SQVTM and CDR2 ANQGSEA. With 4 bases clipped from V and 6 bases from J, the junction kept 9 bases outside the gene matches. This CDR3 has 15 residues. The CDR3 DNA reads as TGCAGCGTTGGTGCGGACAGGGGCGTATCCGGGGAGCTGTTTTTT. Its protein is CSVGADRGVSGELFF.

V and J are TRBV29-1 and TRBJ2-1, with 13 bases aligning to TRBD2. This CDR3 contains 17 residues. The ends lost 0 bases at V and 2 bases at J; junction bases unmatched: 4. Germline V gene lookup returns CDR1 SQVTM and CDR2 ANQGSEA. CDR3 nucleotides: TGCAGCGTTGAAGACCCTACTAGCGGGGGGGCCTACAATGAGCAGTTCTTC. Protein product: CSVEDPTSGGAYNEQFF.

The chain joins TRBV11-2 to TRBJ1-1; the D gene is possibly TRBD1 (5 bases). V was cut by 4 bases and J by 5 bases, with 17 bases left in between. Per the germline V gene, CDR1 is SGHAT and CDR2 is FQNNGV. CDR3 size: 15 residues. CDR3 coding DNA: TGTGCCAGCAGCTCACTGACAGAAGGTTGGACTGAAGCTTTCTTT. Amino acids: CASSSLTEGWTEAFF. The complete variable domain, with remaining parts taken from reference TRBV11-2 and TRBJ1-1, reads EAGVAQSPRYKIIEKRQSVAFWCNPISGHATLYWYQQILGQGPKLLIQFQNNGVVDDSQLPKDRFSAERLKGVDSTLKIQPAKLEDSAVYLCASSSLTEGWTEAFFGQGTRLTVV.

The gene calls are TRBV6-6 and TRBJ2-5; possibly TRBD2 for D (6 bases). The closer fit of TRBJ2-7 to the DNA end suggests the J call may be wrong. This CDR3 has 13 amino acids. Germline CDR1 and CDR2: MNHNY and SVGAGI (reference sequence). CDR3 residues: CASTGERTYEQYF. The CDR3, as DNA: TGTGCCAGCACGGGGGAGAGGACGTACGAGCAGTACTTC.

The chain couples TRBV19 to TRBJ1-2, with 12 bases fitting TRBD1. Losses at the gene ends were 3 bases for V and 7 bases for J; bases not matched to a gene: 9. Germline CDR1 reads LNHDA; CDR2 reads SQIVND (reference sequence). The CDR3 spans 16 residues. The CDR3: CASSILPGQGATGYTF. As DNA, the CDR3 is TGTGCCAGTAGTATCTTACCGGGACAGGGGGCGACTGGCTACACCTTC.

This chain joins TRBV9 and TRBJ2-3, with D possibly matching TRBD2 (7 bases). Trimming pared 2 bases from V and 2 bases from J, leaving 18 bases between. Germline loops: CDR1 SGDLS, CDR2 YYNGEE. The CDR3 has 17 amino acids. CDR3 residues: CASSVFSGGGHTDTQYF. CDR3 bases: TGTGCCAGCAGCGTGTTCTCTGGGGGGGGCCACACAGATACGCAGTATTTT.

The rearrangement links TRBV21-1 to TRBJ2-7; the D call of TRBD1 is as the table states it, not checked on the DNA. TRBV21-1 is an annotated pseudogene. The length of the CDR3 is 14 residues. CDR3: CASSKGTASYEQYF. The CDR3 DNA is TGTGCCAGCAGCAAAGGTACAGCCTCCTACGAGCAGTACTTC.

This clone was detected only a few times. CDR3 region: CASSLAGGRPRGDTQYF. Here the CDR3 DNA reads TGTGCCAGCAGCTTGGCGGGGGGCCGACCTCGTGGAGATACGCAGTATTTT. The V gene is TRBV5-4, the J gene TRBJ2-3, with a tentative D call TRBD2 (7 bases). The CDR3 spans 17 residues. Germline lookup yields CDR1 SGHNT and CDR2 YYREEE (reference sequence). V gave up 0 bases and J gave up 5 bases, with 19 bases separating them.

V is TRBV29-1 and J is TRBJ1-4; 10 bases are a match to TRBD1. The germline CDR1 and CDR2 sequences are SQVTM and ANQGSEA. Trimming removed 7 bases from V and 6 bases from J; junction bases left unmatched: 14. The CDR3 totals 16 residues. CDR3 coding DNA: TGCAGCGCCGAACCTCTGACAGGGGGCTTAGATGAAAAACTGTTTTTT. It yields the protein CSAEPLTGGLDEKLFF.

The rearrangement joins TRBV10-3 to TRBJ2-7; 9 positions agree with TRBD1. This CDR3 is 14 amino acids long. Germline values: CDR1 ENHRY, CDR2 SYGVKD. The V and J ends lost 6 bases and 3 bases, in that order; junction bases with no gene match: 6. Here the CDR3 DNA reads TGTGCCATCAGCATCGGACAGGGGATCTACGAGCAGTACTTC. This codes for CAISIGQGIYEQYF.

The chain joins TRBV6-5 to TRBJ1-2; no reliable D call. CDR1 and CDR2 (germline): MNHEY, SVGAGI. The CDR3 spans 13 residues. Trimming stripped 2 bases from V and 2 bases from J, with 6 bases between. The CDR3 DNA follows: TGTGCCAGCAGTTACGACTTGAACTATGGCTACACCTTC. Translating gives CASSYDLNYGYTF.

This clone has only a few counts. V gene TRBV2 combines with J gene TRBJ2-3; 14 bases map to TRBD2. The CDR3 sequence is 15 residues long. Germline loops: CDR1 SNHLY, CDR2 FYNNEI. V trimming: 6 bases; J trimming: 4 bases; junction bases outside the gene matches: 3. CDR3 in DNA: TGTGCCAGCAGCCGACTAGCGGGAGGGTCAGATACGCAGTATTTT. Translating gives CASSRLAGGSDTQYF.

This clone was counted between two and nine times. The chain links TRBV4-3 to TRBJ2-1; 7 nucleotides match TRBD2. CDR3 length equals 14 residues. Germline trimming cut 1 base from V and 4 bases from J; bases unmatched to any gene: 1. The germline V gene encodes CDR1 LGHNA and CDR2 YSLEER. Here the CDR3 reads CASSQASGYNEQFF. In DNA form, the CDR3 reads TGCGCCAGCAGCCAAGCTAGCGGTTACAATGAGCAGTTCTTC.

The chain links TRBV9 to TRBJ2-7, with 7 nucleotides matching TRBD1. After removal of 6 bases from V and 7 bases from J, the junction contained 13 bases not matched to a gene. The CDR3 is made up of 14 amino acids. Germline lookup yields CDR1 SGDLS and CDR2 YYNGEE. The CDR3: CASTDPQGTGEQYF. The CDR3, as DNA: TGTGCCAGCACCGATCCACAGGGGACGGGTGAGCAGTACTTC.

The rearrangement joins TRBV11-2 to TRBJ2-7; 7 bases match TRBD2. The germline V gene has CDR1 SGHAT and CDR2 FQNNGV. After removal of 3 bases from V and 4 bases from J, the junction contained 3 bases not matched to a gene. The CDR3 totals 13 residues. CDR3 nucleotide sequence: TGTGCCAGCAGCTTCGGGACTAAATACGAGCAGTACTTC. Residues: CASSFGTKYEQYF.

This clone has just a few counts. The rearrangement uses TRBV4-1 and TRBJ2-5; TRBD2 matches at 7 bases. Germline CDR1 MGHRA, CDR2 YSYEKL. The CDR3 is 14 amino acids. V lost 0 bases and J lost 6; bases outside the gene matches: 4. The DNA of the CDR3 is TGCGCCAGCAGCCAAGAGGGAGGGGAGAAGACCCAGTACTTC. Encoded protein: CASSQEGGEKTQYF.

The V call is TRBV19, the J call TRBJ2-1; TRBD1 is a possible D gene (6 bases). This CDR3 is built from 11 residues. V lost 3 bases, J lost 11 bases, and 8 bases lay in between. Per the germline V gene, CDR1 is LNHDA and CDR2 is SQIVND (reference sequence). CDR3 loop: CASSIGTQQFF. DNA of the CDR3: TGTGCCAGTAGTATTGGGACACAGCAGTTCTTC.

The chain carries TRBV30 and TRBJ2-2; TRBD2 matches at 13 bases. CDR3 length: 20 residues. V gave up 4 bases and J gave up 3 bases; unmatched junction bases: 17. Germline lookup yields CDR1 GTSNPN and CDR2 SVGIG (reference sequence). The CDR3 here is CAWNFYRTSGRLRDTGELFF. The CDR3 DNA follows: TGTGCCTGGAACTTTTATAGGACTAGCGGGAGATTGAGGGACACCGGGGAGCTGTTTTTT.

In its sample, this clone was seen a few times. V usage is TRBV4-3 and J usage is TRBJ2-1; D may be TRBD2 (5 bases). V gave up 3 bases and J gave up 4 bases, with 13 bases separating them. Looked up from germline, CDR1 is LGHNA and CDR2 is YSLEER. This CDR3 has 15 amino acids. CDR3 DNA: TGCGCCAGCAGCCACGGGGAAGAGGCGTACAATGAGCAGTTCTTC. This gives the protein CASSHGEEAYNEQFF.

The chain carries TRBV6-5 and TRBJ2-1; D gene unclear. This CDR3 contains 14 residues. Germline values: CDR1 MNHEY, CDR2 SVGAGI. Trimming took 5 bases from V and 8 from J, leaving 16 bases between them. CDR3 amino acids: CASSENRLVDEQFF. For the CDR3, the DNA is TGTGCCAGCAGTGAAAACCGACTTGTGGATGAGCAGTTCTTC.

V is TRBV19 and J is TRBJ1-6, with 8 bases identical to TRBD1. This CDR3 is built from 13 residues. J was trimmed by 10 bases and V by 1 base; bases with no gene match: 0. Germline assignment: CDR1 LNHDA and CDR2 SQIVND (reference sequence). CDR3 nucleotides: TGTGCCAGTAGTATAGCAGGGGGCTCACCCCTCCACTTT. Amino acid sequence: CASSIAGGSPLHF.

The count of this clone is one. The chain recombines TRBV7-3 with TRBJ2-3; 10 nucleotides line up with TRBD1. V lost 1 base and J lost 3; bases outside the gene matches: 4. The CDR3 length is 16 residues. From germline, CDR1 is SGHTA and CDR2 FQGTGA. CDR3 protein: CASSLSRDRGTDTQYF. CDR3 coding DNA: TGTGCCAGCAGCTTAAGCCGGGACAGGGGAACAGATACGCAGTATTTT. The entire variable domain, with the rest obtained from reference TRBV7-3 and TRBJ2-3, is as follows: GAGVSQTPSNKVTEKGKYVELRCDPISGHTALYWYRQSLGQGPEFLIYFQGTGAADDSGLPNDRFFAVRPEGSVSTLKIQRTERGDSAVYLCASSLSRDRGTDTQYFGPGTRLTVL.

This clone appeared once. The rearrangement uses TRBV7-2 and TRBJ1-4; D is ambiguous. The germline V gene has CDR1 SGHTA and CDR2 FQGNSA. V shed 2 bases and J shed 0 bases, with 4 bases lying between them. The CDR3 contains 14 residues. The CDR3 spells CASSLQATNEKLFF. CDR3 coding DNA: TGTGCCAGCAGCTTACAGGCAACTAATGAAAAACTGTTTTTT.